Presented here are 9 T cell receptor beta chains from one specimen sequenced in a study of shared clonotypes between healthy human individuals. Naive CD8 cells comprised CD45RO-negative, CCR7-positively selected cells, excluding terminally differentiated effector memory CD45RA+ cells. The protocol was immunoSEQ multiplex PCR, while the TCRdb copy is restricted to in-frame clones and leaves out a portion. This sample has roughly 890,000 clones; over 90% occur once, and the top ten carry nearly 25%. Sequenced: naive CD8+ T cells sorted from blood. The receptors come from a man aged 30-40 years in good health.

This chain uses TRBV29-1 with TRBJ2-7; D tentatively fits TRBD1 or TRBD2 (5 bases each). CDR1 is SQVTM and CDR2 is ANQGSEA in the germline V gene. The V and J ends lost 5 bases and 0 bases respectively, with 11 bases between them. The CDR3 length is 13 residues. The CDR3, as DNA: TGCAGCGTTTTTCGGGACGGCTCCTACGAGCAGTACTTC. This codes for CSVFRDGSYEQYF.

The chain couples TRBV7-6 to TRBJ2-2; no clear D gene. Germline V gene data show CDR1 as SGHVS and CDR2 as FNYEAQ. Trimming shortened V by 5 bases and J by 2 bases, and 12 bases separated the two germline ends. The CDR3 runs to 15 residues. Here the CDR3 reads CASSPVTENTGELFF. In DNA, the CDR3 is TGTGCCAGCAGCCCTGTTACAGAAAACACCGGGGAGCTGTTTTTT.

The chain has TRBV2 and TRBJ2-1, with 8 bases matching TRBD2. V lost 0 bases and J lost 4; bases outside the gene matches: 5. In germline, CDR1 is SNHLY, CDR2 FYNNEI. CDR3 length: 16 amino acids. CDR3: CASSEAVAGQYNEQFF. CDR3 bases: TGTGCCAGCAGTGAAGCGGTAGCGGGGCAGTACAATGAGCAGTTCTTC.

The gene calls are TRBV11-2 and TRBJ2-3, with D uncertain. The CDR3 covers 15 residues. V shed 3 bases and J shed 2 bases, with 12 bases lying between them. Germline V lookup: CDR1 SGHAT, CDR2 FQNNGV. The DNA of the CDR3 is TGTGCCAGCAGCTTCCCGGCGGAACACACAGATACGCAGTATTTT. Translating it yields CASSFPAEHTDTQYF. Variable domain in full (rest from reference TRBV11-2 and TRBJ2-3): EAGVAQSPRYKIIEKRQSVAFWCNPISGHATLYWYQQILGQGPKLLIQFQNNGVVDDSQLPKDRFSAERLKGVDSTLKIQPAKLEDSAVYLCASSFPAEHTDTQYFGPGTRLTVL.

CDR3 DNA sequence: TGTGCCAGCAGCTTGGCCACAGCGGGAGGGCCGGATACGCAGTATTTT. Protein product: CASSLATAGGPDTQYF. This rearrangement joins TRBV5-4 to TRBJ2-3; TRBD2 aligns across 10 bases. The CDR3 consists of 16 residues. Germline CDR1 reads SGHNT; CDR2 reads YYREEE (reference sequence). Germline trimming cut 0 bases from V and 6 bases from J; bases unmatched to any gene: 7.

This clone was found once. The genes are TRBV28 and TRBJ2-1; TRBD1 agrees at 7 bases. The V and J ends lost 3 bases and 0 bases, in that order; junction bases with no gene match: 5. The CDR3 is 16 amino acids. Germline V gives CDR1 MDHEN, CDR2 SYDVKM. The CDR3 DNA follows: TGTGCCAGCAGTTTTTGGGGACAGTCCTCCTACAATGAGCAGTTCTTC. Amino acid sequence: CASSFWGQSSYNEQFF. The entire variable domain, with the rest obtained from reference TRBV28 and TRBJ2-1, is as follows: DVKVTQSSRYLVKRTGEKVFLECVQDMDHENMFWYRQDPGLGLRLIYFSYDVKMKEKGDIPEGYSVSREKKERFSLILESASTNQTSMYLCASSFWGQSSYNEQFFGPGTRLTVL.

V usage is TRBV28 and J usage is TRBJ2-4, with D perhaps matching TRBD2 (6 bases). V lost 5 bases and J 0 bases, leaving 14 bases between the germline ends. Germline V lookup: CDR1 MDHEN, CDR2 SYDVKM. CDR3 size: 16 residues. CDR3 in amino acids: CASSPYLAKAKNIQYF. In DNA, the CDR3 is TGTGCCAGCAGTCCTTATCTAGCGAAAGCCAAAAACATTCAGTACTTC.

V is TRBV4-1 and J is TRBJ2-7; 7 positions agree with TRBD1. Trimming took 2 bases from V and 5 from J; bases not matched to a gene: 6. The germline V gene has CDR1 MGHRA and CDR2 YSYEKL. CDR3 length equals 14 residues. The CDR3 DNA reads as TGCGCCAGCAGCCAACTCGGACAGGCCGACGAGCAGTACTTC. As protein: CASSQLGQADEQYF.

This chain's CDR3 is CASSQFRGGMNTEAFF. CDR3 in DNA: TGTGCCAGCAGCCAATTTCGCGGCGGTATGAACACTGAAGCTTTCTTT. The rearrangement links TRBV14 to TRBJ1-1; D is uncertain. Trimming pared 2 bases from V and 0 bases from J, leaving 13 bases between. Germline lookup yields CDR1 SGHDN and CDR2 FVKESK. The CDR3 consists of 16 residues.